Below are 4 T cell receptor beta chains sequenced from a single sample in a study of T cell responses to AZD1222 COVID-19 vaccine. Here immunoSEQ multiplex PCR was the method, and the copy in TCRdb shows in-frame clones only, minus some. The sample records 80,000 to 100,000 clones, 70% to 90% being singletons. Sequences were derived from peripheral blood, sampled 28 days after the second AZD1222 dose. All receptors come from an adult who received the AZD1222 COVID-19 vaccine.

The rearrangement uses TRBV6-1 and TRBJ2-7; the match to TRBD1 covers 7 bases. Losses at the gene ends were 3 bases for V and 2 bases for J; bases not matched to a gene: 7. CDR1 and CDR2 from the germline V gene are MNHNS and SASEGT. The length of the CDR3 is 15 residues. CDR3: CASSDPLQGTYEQYF. The CDR3 DNA reads TGTGCCAGCAGTGACCCACTACAGGGGACCTACGAGCAGTACTTC.

The rearrangement uses TRBV28 and TRBJ1-1; no firm D call. This CDR3 is 11 amino acids long. CDR1 MDHEN and CDR2 SYDVKM come from the germline V gene. The CDR3 bases are TGTGTCTCGGAAGCGAACACTGAAGCTTTCTTT. It encodes CVSEANTEAFF.

The chain recombines TRBV7-2 with TRBJ1-2, with a weak D call TRBD1 (5 bases). Germline lookup yields CDR1 SGHTA and CDR2 FQGNSA. The CDR3 is 16 amino acids. Trimming shortened V by 6 bases and J by 4 bases, and 21 bases separated the two germline ends. The CDR3 DNA sequence: TGTGCCAGCAGGACCCTGGCGGGGGGAGAATTCTATGGCTACACCTTC. This gives the protein CASRTLAGGEFYGYTF.

This chain uses TRBV7-9 with TRBJ1-5; D is unclear. Trimming stripped 1 base from V and 6 bases from J, with 4 bases between. Looked up from germline, CDR1 is SEHNR and CDR2 is FQNEAQ (reference sequence). CDR3 length: 12 amino acids. The CDR3 region has the DNA TGTGCCAGCAGCTTAGACGTTCAGCCCCAGCATTTT. Translating gives CASSLDVQPQHF.